These T cell receptor beta chains were read from a single sample in a study of CD8+CD57+ T cells in acquired aplastic anemia. TCRdb re-called the reads through MiXCR, storing one row per CDR3 protein. The profile covers roughly 250,000 distinct CDR3 sequences, with around 45% appearing a single time and under 9% taken by the ten largest. The sequencing sample was made of sorted CD4+, CD8+, or CD8+CD57+ T cells (not recorded which) from PBMCs. These receptors were obtained from a human donor with aplastic anemia. Both conserved end residues are part of each CDR3. Not every row has a clone size; where given, it reads once, few, many or a size class.

CASSVVEDGPTDTQYF	.	TRBV7-3
CASSRTGRTGELFF	few	TRBV3-1
CASSGYRSPLHF	.	TRBV9
CASSPTGQGSLTLNNEQFF	.	TRBV6-9
CASSPSARAINYGYTF	.	TRBV27
CASSLIPADYEQYF	many	TRBV5-1
CASSLGTTDQDTIYF	many	TRBV5-8
CASSPNYNEQFF	many	TRBV7-9
CATSRVKASGNEQFF	.	TRBV15
CASSLEAGVEQYF	many	TRBV5-1
CATSRDGKRAFF	.	TRBV15
CASSLALTGTNEKLFF	.	TRBV7-8
CSDRGYGYTF	few	TRBV29-1
CASRDRVLYEQYF	.	TRBV2
CSAREGFDYPYEQYF	many	TRBV20-1
CASSLAGRSYNSPLHF	many	TRBV5-1
CSATGGRMYEQYF	many	TRBV29-1
CASSLGVGYEQYF	many	TRBV11-2
CASSLELGTVYEQYF	few	TRBV7-8
CATSRDRATDTQYF	.	TRBV15
CASSFKTDKLNQPQHF	few	TRBV11-3
CASSPRVVGSGISYEQYF	.	TRBV19
CASNAGGPYNEQFF	many	TRBV19
CASGRGRGSDGYTF	.	TRBV9
CSARPTQGNYGYTF	.	TRBV20-1
CSARRQLANSYEQYF	.	TRBV20-1
CASARVEQYF	many	TRBV12-3/TRBV12-4
CASSAGAGSNEKLFF	.	TRBV2
CASSSRQDRRKHGYTF	once	TRBV7-9
CSATARGAFF	.	TRBV20-1
CASSDWDRAYTF	.	TRBV5-1
CAINPGQDIDEQYF	.	TRBV10-3
CSARDQAGSNQPQHF	many	TRBV20-1
CASSEAGRGNSPLHF	few	TRBV2
CASSAGLVNEQYF	many	TRBV6-5
CASSSGGTYNSPLHF	.	TRBV5-1
CSARDPQGGYTF	.	TRBV20-1
CASHGGTSTDMQYF	.	TRBV28
CAISDPGQYEQYF	many	TRBV10-3
CASSVLATSTDTQYF	.	TRBV12-3/TRBV12-4
CASSDGDTSTDTQYF	.	TRBV9
CSASVVRAYEQYF	.	TRBV20-1
CASTKDPDGTYEQYF	few	TRBV6-1
CASSPRGSGYEQYF	many	TRBV7-8
CASSLLAGASYEQYF	.	TRBV7-2
CASSPDTGGDGAFF	many	TRBV9
CASSEWGQGDTEAFF	.	TRBV25-1
CASSPSGTGGNQPQHF	few	TRBV27
CAISESPAGTVNEKLFF	.	TRBV10-3
CSAIGTGTYEQYF	.	TRBV20-1
CASSLRGSHEQYF	many	TRBV6-1
CASSDSGEGTEAFF	many	TRBV6-4
CASSRGTGGYDEQYF	.	TRBV19